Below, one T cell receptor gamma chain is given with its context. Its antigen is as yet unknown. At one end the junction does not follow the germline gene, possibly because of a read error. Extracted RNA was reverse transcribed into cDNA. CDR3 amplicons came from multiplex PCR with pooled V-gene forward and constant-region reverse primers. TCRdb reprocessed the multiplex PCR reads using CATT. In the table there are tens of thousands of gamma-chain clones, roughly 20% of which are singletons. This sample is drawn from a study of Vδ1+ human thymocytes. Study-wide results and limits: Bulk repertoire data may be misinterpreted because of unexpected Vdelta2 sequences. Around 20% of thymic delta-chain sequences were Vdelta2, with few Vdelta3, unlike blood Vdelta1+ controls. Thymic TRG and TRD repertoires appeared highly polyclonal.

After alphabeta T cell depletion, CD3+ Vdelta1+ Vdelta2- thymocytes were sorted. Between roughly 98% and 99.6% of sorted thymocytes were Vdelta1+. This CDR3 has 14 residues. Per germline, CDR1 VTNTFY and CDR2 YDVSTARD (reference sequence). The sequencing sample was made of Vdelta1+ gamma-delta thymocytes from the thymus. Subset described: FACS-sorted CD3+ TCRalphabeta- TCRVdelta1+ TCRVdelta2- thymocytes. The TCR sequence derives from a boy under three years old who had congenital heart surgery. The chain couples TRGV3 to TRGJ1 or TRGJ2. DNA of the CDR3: TGTGCCACCCGGGACAGGGCGGGCTATTATAAGAAACTCTTT. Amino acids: CATRDRAGYYKKLF.